The source of this T cell receptor (beta chain) is a study of blood T cell repertoires in COVID-19. Across the whole study: Acute and convalescent COVID-19 samples came from the United States, Italy and Spain. In each case, the material was cDNA or gDNA derived from T cells, B-cell-depleted T cells, or PBMCs.

Trimming took 4 bases from V and 0 from J, leaving 8 bases between them. Germline lookup yields CDR1 SGHRS and CDR2 YFSETQ. This CDR3 has 14 residues. Per the study methods: Amplification from reference gene primers served as the basis for estimated nucleated cell counts. TCRdb's copy holds only in-frame clones and misses some; the assay was immunoSEQ multiplex PCR. The V and J calls and clone size come from that table; D and trimming were worked out from the DNA. The sample has approximately 67,000 clones; roughly nine tenths are singletons. This clone was observed a few times. The V and J genes are TRBV5-1 and TRBJ1-3; D call uncertain. The sequenced sample consisted of peripheral blood. The TCR sequence derives from a woman over 75 with acute or convalescent COVID-19. CDR3 DNA sequence: TGCGCCAGCAGCCCGGAGCTCTCTGGAAACACCATATATTTT. Translating it yields CASSPELSGNTIYF.